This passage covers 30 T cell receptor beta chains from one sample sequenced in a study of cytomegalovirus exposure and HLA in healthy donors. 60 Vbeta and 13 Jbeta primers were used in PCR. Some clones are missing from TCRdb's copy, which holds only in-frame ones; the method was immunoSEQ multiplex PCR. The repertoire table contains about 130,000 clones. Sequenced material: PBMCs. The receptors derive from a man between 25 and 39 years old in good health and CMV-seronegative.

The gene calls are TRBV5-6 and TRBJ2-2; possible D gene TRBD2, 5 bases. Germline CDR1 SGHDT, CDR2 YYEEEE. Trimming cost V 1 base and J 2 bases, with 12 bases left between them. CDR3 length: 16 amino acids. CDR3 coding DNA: TGTGCCAGCAGCTTGTTGAGGGCGCTTAACACCGGGGAGCTGTTTTTT. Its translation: CASSLLRALNTGELFF.

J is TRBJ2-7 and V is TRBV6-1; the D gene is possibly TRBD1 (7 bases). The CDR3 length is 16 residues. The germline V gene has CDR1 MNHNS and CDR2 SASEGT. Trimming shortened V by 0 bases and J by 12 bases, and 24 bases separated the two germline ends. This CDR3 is CASSEASWQGDFKGYF. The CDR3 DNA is TGTGCCAGCAGTGAAGCTTCCTGGCAGGGGGACTTTAAGGGGTACTTC.

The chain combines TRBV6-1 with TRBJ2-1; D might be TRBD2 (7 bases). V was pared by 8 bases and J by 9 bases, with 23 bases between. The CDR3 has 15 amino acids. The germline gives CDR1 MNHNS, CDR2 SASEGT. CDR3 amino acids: CASQRPGASGGEQFF. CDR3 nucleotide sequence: TGTGCCAGCCAGAGACCAGGGGCTAGCGGAGGTGAGCAGTTCTTC.

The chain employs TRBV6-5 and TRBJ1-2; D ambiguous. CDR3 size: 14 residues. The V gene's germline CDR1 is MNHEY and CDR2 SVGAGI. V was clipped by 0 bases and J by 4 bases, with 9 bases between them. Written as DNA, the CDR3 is TGTGCCAGCAGTTACTCGTCCTTACTCTATGGCTACACCTTC. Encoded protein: CASSYSSLLYGYTF.

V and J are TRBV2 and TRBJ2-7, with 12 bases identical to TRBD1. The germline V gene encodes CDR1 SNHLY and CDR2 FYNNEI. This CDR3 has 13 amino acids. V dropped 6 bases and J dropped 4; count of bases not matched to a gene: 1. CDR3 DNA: TGTGCCAGCAGGGGACAGGGGGCGTACGAGCAGTACTTC. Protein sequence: CASRGQGAYEQYF. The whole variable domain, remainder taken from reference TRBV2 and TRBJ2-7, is EPEVTQTPSHQVTQMGQEVILRCVPISNHLYFYWYRQILGQKVEFLVSFYNNEISEKSEIFDDQFSVERPDGSNFTLKIRSTKLEDSAMYFCASRGQGAYEQYFGPGTRLTVT.

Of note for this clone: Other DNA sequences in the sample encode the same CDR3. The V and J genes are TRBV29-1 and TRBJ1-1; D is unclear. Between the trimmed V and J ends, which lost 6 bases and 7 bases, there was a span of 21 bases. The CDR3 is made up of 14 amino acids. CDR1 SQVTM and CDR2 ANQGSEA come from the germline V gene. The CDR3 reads CSVRRDNEEYEAFF. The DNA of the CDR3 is TGCAGCGTCCGCCGTGATAATGAGGAATATGAAGCTTTCTTT.

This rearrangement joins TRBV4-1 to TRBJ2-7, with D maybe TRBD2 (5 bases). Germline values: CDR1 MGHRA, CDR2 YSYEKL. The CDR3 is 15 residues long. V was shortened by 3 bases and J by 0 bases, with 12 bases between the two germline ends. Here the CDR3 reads CASSQTGGFSYEQYF. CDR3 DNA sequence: TGCGCCAGCAGCCAGACTGGCGGGTTCTCCTACGAGCAGTACTTC.

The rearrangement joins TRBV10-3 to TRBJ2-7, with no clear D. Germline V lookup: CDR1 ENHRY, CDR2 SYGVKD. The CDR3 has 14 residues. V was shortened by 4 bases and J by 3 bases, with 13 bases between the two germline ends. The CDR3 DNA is TGTGCCATCAGTGGCTCCCCCGTGAGCTACGAGCAGTACTTC. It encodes CAISGSPVSYEQYF.

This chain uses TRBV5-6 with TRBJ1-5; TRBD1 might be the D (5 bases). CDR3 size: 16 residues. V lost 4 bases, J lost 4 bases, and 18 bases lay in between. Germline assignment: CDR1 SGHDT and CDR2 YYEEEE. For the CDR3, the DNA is TGTGCCAGCAGCCGGGGGGGAGGGGTGTTTAATCAGCCCCAGCATTTT. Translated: CASSRGGGVFNQPQHF.

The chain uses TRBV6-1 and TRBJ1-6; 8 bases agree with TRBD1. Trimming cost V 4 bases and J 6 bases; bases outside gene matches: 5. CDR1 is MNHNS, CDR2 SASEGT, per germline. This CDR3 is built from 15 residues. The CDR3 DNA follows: TGTGCCAGCAGTGCAGGGGGCGCGGGTAATTCACCCCTCCACTTT. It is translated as CASSAGGAGNSPLHF.

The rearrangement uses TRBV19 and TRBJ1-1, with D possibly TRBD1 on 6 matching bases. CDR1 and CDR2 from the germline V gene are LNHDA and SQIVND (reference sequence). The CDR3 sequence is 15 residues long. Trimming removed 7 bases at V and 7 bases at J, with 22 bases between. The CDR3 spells CASIGGLDLEGEAFF. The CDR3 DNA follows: TGTGCCAGTATAGGGGGATTAGACCTCGAGGGTGAAGCTTTCTTT.

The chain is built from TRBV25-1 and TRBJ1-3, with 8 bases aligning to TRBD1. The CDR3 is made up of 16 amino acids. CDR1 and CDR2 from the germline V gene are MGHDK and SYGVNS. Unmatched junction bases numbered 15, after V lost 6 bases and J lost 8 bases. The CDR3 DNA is TGTGCCAGCAGCTCTACTTGGGACAGGCTGGCTGACACCATATATTTT. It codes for CASSSTWDRLADTIYF.

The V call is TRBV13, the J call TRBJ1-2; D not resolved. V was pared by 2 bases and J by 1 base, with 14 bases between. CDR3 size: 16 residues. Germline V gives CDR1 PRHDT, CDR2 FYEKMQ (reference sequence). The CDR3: CASSLSEGVFNYGYTF. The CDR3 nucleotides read TGTGCCAGCAGCTTAAGTGAGGGAGTTTTTAACTATGGCTACACCTTC.

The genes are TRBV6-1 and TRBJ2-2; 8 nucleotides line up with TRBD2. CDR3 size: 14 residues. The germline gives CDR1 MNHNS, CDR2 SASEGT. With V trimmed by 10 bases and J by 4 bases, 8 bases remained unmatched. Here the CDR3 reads CAILGLAVTGELFF. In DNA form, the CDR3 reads TGTGCCATCCTTGGACTAGCCGTCACCGGGGAGCTGTTTTTT.

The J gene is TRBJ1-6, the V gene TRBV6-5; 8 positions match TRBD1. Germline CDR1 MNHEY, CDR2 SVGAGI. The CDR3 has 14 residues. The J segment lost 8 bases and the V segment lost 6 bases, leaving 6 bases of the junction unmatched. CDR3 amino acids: CASSPGQGHSPLHF. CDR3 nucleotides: TGTGCCAGCAGCCCCGGACAGGGTCATTCACCCCTCCACTTT.

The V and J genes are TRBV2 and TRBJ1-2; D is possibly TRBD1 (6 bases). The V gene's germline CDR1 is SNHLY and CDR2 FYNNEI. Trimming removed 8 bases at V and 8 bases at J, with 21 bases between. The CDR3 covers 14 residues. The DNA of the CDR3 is TGTGCCAGCGGTGCAGGGGCCCTCCTCGAGGGCTACACCTTC. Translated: CASGAGALLEGYTF. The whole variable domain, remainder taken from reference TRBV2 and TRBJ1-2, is EPEVTQTPSHQVTQMGQEVILRCVPISNHLYFYWYRQILGQKVEFLVSFYNNEISEKSEIFDDQFSVERPDGSNFTLKIRSTKLEDSAMYFCASGAGALLEGYTFGSGTRLTVV.

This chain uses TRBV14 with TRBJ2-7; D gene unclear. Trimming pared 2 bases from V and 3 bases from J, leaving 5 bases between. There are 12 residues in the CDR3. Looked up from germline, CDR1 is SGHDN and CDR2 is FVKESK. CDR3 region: CASSQSSYEQYF. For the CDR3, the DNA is TGTGCCAGCAGCCAATCCAGCTACGAGCAGTACTTC.

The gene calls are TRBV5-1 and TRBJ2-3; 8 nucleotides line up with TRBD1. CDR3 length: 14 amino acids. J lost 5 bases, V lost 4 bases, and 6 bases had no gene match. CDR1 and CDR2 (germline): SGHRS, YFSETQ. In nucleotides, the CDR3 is TGCGCCAGCAGCCCGGGACAGGTACAAGATACGCAGTATTTT. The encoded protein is CASSPGQVQDTQYF.

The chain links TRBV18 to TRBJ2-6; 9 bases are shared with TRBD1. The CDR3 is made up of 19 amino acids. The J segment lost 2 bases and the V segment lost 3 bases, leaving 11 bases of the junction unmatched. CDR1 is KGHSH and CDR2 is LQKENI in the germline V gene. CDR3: CASSPNSGQGTAGANVLTF. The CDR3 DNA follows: TGTGCCAGCTCACCTAACTCTGGACAGGGGACGGCTGGGGCCAACGTCCTGACTTTC. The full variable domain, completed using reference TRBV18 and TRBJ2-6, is NAGVMQNPRHLVRRRGQEARLRCSPMKGHSHVYWYRQLPEEGLKFMVYLQKENIIDESGMPKERFSAEFPKEGPSILRIQQVVRGDSAAYFCASSPNSGQGTAGANVLTFGAGSRLTVL.

The CDR3 is CASSLAVSDEQFF. CDR3 nucleotides: TGCGCCAGCAGCTTGGCTGTCAGCGATGAGCAGTTCTTC. The chain recombines TRBV5-1 with TRBJ2-1, with no clear D. The V end lost 0 bases, the J end lost 8 bases, and 9 bases lay between the germline ends. Germline assignment: CDR1 SGHRS and CDR2 YFSETQ. The CDR3 totals 13 residues.

CDR3: CASTEDRDSYGYTF. The CDR3 region has the DNA TGTGCCAGCACCGAAGACCGGGACAGCTATGGCTACACCTTC. This chain links TRBV2 with TRBJ1-2; TRBD1 agrees at 7 bases. The length of the CDR3 is 14 residues. The germline V gene has CDR1 SNHLY and CDR2 FYNNEI. Trimming at V came to 7 bases and at J to 4 bases, leaving 9 bases not matched to a gene.

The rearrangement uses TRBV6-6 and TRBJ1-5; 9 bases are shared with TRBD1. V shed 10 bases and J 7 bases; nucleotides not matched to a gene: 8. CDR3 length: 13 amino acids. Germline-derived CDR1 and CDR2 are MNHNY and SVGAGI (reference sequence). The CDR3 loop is CATGQGQGQPQHF. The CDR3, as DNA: TGTGCCACAGGACAGGGGCAAGGCCAGCCCCAGCATTTT.

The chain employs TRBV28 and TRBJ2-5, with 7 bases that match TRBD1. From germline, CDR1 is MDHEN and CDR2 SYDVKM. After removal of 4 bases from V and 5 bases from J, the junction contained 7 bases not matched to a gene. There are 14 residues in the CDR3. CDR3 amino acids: CASSWVGGVETQYF. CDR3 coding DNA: TGTGCCAGCAGTTGGGTAGGGGGCGTGGAGACCCAGTACTTC. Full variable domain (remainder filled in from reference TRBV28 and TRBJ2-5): DVKVTQSSRYLVKRTGEKVFLECVQDMDHENMFWYRQDPGLGLRLIYFSYDVKMKEKGDIPEGYSVSREKKERFSLILESASTNQTSMYLCASSWVGGVETQYFGPGTRLLVL.

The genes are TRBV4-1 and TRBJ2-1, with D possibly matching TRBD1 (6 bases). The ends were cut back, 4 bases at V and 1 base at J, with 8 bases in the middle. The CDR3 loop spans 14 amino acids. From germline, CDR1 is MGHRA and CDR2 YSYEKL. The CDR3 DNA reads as TGCGCCAGCAGCCCAACAGGGTCCTACAATGAGCAGTTCTTC. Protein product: CASSPTGSYNEQFF.

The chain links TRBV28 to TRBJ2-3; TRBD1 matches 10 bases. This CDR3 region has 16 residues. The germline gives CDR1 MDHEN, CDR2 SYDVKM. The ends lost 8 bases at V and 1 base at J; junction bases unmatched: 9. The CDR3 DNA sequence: TGTGCCAGCCCCCCTACCGGGACAGGGGGCACAGATACGCAGTATTTT. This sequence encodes CASPPTGTGGTDTQYF.

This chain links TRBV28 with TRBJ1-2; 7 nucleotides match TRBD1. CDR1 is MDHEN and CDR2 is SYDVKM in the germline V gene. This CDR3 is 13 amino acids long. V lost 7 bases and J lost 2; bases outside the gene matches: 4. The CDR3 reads CASKDRANYGYTF. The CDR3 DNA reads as TGTGCCAGCAAAGACAGGGCCAACTATGGCTACACCTTC.

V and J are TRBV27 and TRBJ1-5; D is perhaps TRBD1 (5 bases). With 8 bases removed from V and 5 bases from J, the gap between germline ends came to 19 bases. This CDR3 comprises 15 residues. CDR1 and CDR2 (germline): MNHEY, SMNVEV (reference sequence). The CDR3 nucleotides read TGTGCCAGCGGCGGGGGGGGTCCGGGCGATCAGCCCCAGCATTTT. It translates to CASGGGGPGDQPQHF.

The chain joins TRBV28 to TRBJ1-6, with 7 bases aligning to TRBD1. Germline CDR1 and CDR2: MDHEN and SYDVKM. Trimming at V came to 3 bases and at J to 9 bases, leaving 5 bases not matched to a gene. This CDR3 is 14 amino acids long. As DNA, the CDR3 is TGTGCCAGCAGTTTGAGGACAGGAGGTTCACCCCTCCACTTT. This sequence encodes CASSLRTGGSPLHF.

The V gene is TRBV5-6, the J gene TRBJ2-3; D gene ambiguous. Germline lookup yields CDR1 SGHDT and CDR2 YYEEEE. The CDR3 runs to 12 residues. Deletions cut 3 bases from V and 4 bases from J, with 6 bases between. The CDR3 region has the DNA TGTGCCAGCAGCTCTTTCTCAGATACGCAGTATTTT. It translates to CASSSFSDTQYF.

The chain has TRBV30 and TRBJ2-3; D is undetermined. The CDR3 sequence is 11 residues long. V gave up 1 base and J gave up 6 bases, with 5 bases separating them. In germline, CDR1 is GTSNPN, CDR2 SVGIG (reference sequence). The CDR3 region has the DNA TGTGCCTGGAGTGACGGTGATACGCAGTATTTT. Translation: CAWSDGDTQYF.